This T cell receptor beta chain was sequenced for a study of shared clonotypes between healthy human individuals. V was pared by 6 bases and J by 1 base, with 7 bases of the junction left unmatched. The CDR3 contains 15 residues. Germline loops: CDR1 SNHLY, CDR2 FYNNEI. Sequencing was performed with immunoSEQ multiplex PCR; in TCRdb, only in-frame clones are kept and a portion is missing. The sample contains around 2,000,000 clones, about 95% of which appear only once. Terminally differentiated effector memory CD45RA+ cells were excluded from the naive CD8 cells, which were CD45RO-negative and positively selected for CCR7.

The chain combines TRBV2 with TRBJ2-5, with 8 bases that match TRBD1. The TCR comes from a man aged 18 to 35 in good health. The source material was naive CD8+ T cells sorted from blood. The CDR3 region is CASRPDRGLQETQYF. The CDR3 DNA reads as TGTGCCAGCAGACCTGACAGGGGACTCCAAGAGACCCAGTACTTC. Based on the CDR3 plus reference TRBV2 and TRBJ2-5, the full variable domain is EPEVTQTPSHQVTQMGQEVILRCVPISNHLYFYWYRQILGQKVEFLVSFYNNEISEKSEIFDDQFSVERPDGSNFTLKIRSTKLEDSAMYFCASRPDRGLQETQYFGPGTRLLVL.